One T cell receptor beta chain is described in this entry. The target antigen is unknown. The data derive from a study of blood T cells in healthy people across ages. Study-wide points: Shifts in expanded clonotypes may have been confounded by donor CMV status, which was unknown. Naive and antigen-experienced cells could not be conclusively compared, given unsorted PBMCs.

In germline, CDR1 is SGDLS, CDR2 YYNGEE. V was clipped by 0 bases and J by 4 bases; unmatched bases: 18. This CDR3 spans 21 amino acids. Using a J-beta primer mix together with a sample-barcoded 5' primer, a second PCR was run for about 6 to 12 cycles. The template-switch adaptor, which had 12 random nucleotides, put a tag on each cDNA molecule. MiXCR, applied by TCRdb to the 5' RACE reads, yields one record per CDR3 protein. The repertoire holds more than 650,000 distinct CDR3 sequences, with around half as singletons. The chain links TRBV9 to TRBJ2-6, with TRBD1 matching over 8 bases. Source material: blood. The receptor was isolated from a man at least 80 years old in good health. This CDR3 reads CASSVVSWTGNLFGGANVLTF. In nucleotides, the CDR3 is TGTGCCAGCAGCGTAGTTTCGTGGACAGGGAATCTATTCGGAGGGGCCAACGTCCTGACTTTC.